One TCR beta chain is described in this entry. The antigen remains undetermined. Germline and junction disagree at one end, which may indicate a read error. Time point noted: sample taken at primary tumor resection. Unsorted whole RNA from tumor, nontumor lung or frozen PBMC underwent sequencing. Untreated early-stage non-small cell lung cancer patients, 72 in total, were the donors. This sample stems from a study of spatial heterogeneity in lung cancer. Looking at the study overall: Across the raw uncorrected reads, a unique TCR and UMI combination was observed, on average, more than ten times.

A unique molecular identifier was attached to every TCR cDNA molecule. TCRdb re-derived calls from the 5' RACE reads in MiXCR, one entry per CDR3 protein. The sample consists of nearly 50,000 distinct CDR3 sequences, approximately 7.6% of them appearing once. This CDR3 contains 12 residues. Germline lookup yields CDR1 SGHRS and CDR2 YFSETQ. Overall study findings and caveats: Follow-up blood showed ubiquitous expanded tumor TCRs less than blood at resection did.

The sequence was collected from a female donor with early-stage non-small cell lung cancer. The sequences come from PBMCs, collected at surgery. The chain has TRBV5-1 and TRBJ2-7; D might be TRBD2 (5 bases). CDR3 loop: CAGSFEGYEQYF. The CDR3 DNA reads TGCGCCGGCAGCTTTGAGGGTTACGAGCAGTACTTC.